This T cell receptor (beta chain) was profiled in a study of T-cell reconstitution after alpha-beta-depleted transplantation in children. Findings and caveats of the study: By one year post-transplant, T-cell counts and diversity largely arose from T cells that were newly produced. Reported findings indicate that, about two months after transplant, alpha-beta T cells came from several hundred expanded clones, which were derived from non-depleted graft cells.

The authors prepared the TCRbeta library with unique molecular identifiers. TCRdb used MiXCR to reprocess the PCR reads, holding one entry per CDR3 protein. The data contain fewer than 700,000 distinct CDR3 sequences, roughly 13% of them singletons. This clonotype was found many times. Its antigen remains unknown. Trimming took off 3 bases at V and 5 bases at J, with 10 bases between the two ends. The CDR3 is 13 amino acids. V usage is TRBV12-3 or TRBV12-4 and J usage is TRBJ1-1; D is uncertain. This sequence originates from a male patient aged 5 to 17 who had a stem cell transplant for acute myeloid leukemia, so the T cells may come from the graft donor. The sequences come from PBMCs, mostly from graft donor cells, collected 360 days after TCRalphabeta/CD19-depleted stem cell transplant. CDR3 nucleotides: TGTGCCAGCAGTTTTCGCTTGAGGACTGAAGCTTTCTTT. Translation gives CASSFRLRTEAFF.